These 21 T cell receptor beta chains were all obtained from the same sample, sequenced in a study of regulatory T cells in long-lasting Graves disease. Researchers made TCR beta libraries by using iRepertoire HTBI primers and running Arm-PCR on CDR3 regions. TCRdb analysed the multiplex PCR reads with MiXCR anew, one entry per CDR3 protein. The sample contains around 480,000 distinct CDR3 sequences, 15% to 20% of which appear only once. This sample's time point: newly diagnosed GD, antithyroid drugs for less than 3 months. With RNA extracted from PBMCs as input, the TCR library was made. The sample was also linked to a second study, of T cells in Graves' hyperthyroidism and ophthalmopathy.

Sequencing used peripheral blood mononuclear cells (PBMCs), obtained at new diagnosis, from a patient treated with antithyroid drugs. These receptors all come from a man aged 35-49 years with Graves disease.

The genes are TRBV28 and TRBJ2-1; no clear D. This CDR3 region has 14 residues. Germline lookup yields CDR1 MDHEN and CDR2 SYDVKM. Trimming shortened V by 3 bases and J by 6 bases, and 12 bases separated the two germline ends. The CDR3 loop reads CASSFLLRFNEQFF. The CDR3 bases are TGTGCCAGCAGTTTCCTTTTAAGGTTCAATGAGCAGTTCTTC. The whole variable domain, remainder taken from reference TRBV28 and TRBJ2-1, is DVKVTQSSRYLVKRTGEKVFLECVQDMDHENMFWYRQDPGLGLRLIYFSYDVKMKEKGDIPEGYSVSREKKERFSLILESASTNQTSMYLCASSFLLRFNEQFFGPGTRLTVL.

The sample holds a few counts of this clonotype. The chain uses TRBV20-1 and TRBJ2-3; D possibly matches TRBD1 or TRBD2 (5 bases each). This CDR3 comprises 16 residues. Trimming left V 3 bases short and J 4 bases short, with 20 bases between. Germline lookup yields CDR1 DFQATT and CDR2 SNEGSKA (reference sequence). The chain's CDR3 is CSASGGSLDGADTQYF. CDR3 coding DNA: TGCAGTGCTAGTGGGGGATCCCTAGATGGTGCAGATACGCAGTATTTT.

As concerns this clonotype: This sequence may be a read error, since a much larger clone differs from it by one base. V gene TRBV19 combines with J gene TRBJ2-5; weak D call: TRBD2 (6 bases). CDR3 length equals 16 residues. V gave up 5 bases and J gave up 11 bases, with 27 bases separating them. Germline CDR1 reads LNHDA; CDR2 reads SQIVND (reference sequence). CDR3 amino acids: CASSRTRDPPYNEQYF. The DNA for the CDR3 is TGTGCCAGTAGTCGAACGCGGGACCCACCATACAATGAGCAGTACTTC.

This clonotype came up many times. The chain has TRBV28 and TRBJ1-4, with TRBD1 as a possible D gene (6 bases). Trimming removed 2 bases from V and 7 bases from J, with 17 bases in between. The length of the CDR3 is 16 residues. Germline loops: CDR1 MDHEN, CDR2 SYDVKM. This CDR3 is CASSLVGPGASEKLFF. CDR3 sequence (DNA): TGTGCCAGCAGTTTAGTAGGTCCAGGGGCGAGTGAAAAACTGTTTTTT.

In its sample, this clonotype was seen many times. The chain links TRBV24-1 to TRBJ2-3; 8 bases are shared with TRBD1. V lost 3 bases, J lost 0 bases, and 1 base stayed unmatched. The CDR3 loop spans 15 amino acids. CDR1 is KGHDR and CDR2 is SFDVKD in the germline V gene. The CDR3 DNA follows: TGTGCCACCAGTGATAACAGGGGGAGCACAGATACGCAGTATTTT. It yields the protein CATSDNRGSTDTQYF.

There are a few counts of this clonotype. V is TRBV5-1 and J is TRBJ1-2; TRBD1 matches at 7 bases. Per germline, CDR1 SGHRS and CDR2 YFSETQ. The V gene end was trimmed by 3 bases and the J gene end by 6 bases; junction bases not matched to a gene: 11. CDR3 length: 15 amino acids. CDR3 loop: CASSSGLRTGDGYTF. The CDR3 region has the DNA TGCGCCAGCAGCTCGGGTCTAAGGACAGGAGATGGCTACACCTTC.

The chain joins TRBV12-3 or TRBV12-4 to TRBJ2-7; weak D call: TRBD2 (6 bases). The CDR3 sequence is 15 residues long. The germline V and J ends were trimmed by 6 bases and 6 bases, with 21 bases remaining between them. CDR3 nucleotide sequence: TGTGCCAGCAGGGCCACGGGACTGACAGTATCCGAGCAGTACTTC. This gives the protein CASRATGLTVSEQYF.

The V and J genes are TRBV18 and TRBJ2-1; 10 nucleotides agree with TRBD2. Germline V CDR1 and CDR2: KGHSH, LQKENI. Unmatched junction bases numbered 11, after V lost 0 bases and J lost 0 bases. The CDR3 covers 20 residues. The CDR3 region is CASSPPSHRLAGASYNEQFF. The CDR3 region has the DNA TGTGCCAGCTCACCACCGTCGCATCGGCTAGCGGGAGCCTCCTACAATGAGCAGTTCTTC.

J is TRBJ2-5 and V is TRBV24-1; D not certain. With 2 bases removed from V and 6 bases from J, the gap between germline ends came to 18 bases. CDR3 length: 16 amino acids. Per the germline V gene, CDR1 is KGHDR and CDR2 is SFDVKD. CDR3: CATSDCPSLILKTQYF. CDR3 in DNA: TGTGCCACCAGTGATTGCCCCAGTTTAATTTTGAAGACCCAGTACTTC.

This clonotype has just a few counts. The CDR3 DNA is TGCAGTGCTACCTCTGGGGCGGGGGCAAGGAAACTGTTTTTT. Protein sequence: CSATSGAGARKLFF. The chain is built from TRBV20-1 and TRBJ1-4; TRBD1 is a possible D gene (6 bases). This CDR3 contains 14 residues. Between the trimmed V and J ends, which lost 4 bases and 11 bases, there was a span of 20 bases. The germline V gene has CDR1 DFQATT and CDR2 SNEGSKA (reference sequence).

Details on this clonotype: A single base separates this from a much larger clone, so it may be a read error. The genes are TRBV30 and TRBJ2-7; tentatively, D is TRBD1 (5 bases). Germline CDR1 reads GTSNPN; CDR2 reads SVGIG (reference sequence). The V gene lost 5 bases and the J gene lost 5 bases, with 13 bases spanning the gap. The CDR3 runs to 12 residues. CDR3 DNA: TGTGCCTGGTCACAGGAACACGACGAGCAGTACTTC. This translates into CAWSQEHDEQYF.

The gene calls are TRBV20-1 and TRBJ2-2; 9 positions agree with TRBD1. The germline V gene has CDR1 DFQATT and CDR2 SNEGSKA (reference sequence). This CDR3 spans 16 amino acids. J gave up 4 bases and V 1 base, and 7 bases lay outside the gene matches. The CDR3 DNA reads TGCAGTGCTAGAGCGGAGGACAGGGGAATCACCGGGGAGCTGTTTTTT. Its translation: CSARAEDRGITGELFF.

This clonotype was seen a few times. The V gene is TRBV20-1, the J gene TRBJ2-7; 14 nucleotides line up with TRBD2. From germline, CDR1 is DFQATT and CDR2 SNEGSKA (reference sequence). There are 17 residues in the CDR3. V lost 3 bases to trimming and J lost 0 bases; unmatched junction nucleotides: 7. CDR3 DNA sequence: TGCAGTGCTAGGGGGACTAGCGGGAGTGGGGGCTCCTACGAGCAGTACTTC. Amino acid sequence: CSARGTSGSGGSYEQYF.

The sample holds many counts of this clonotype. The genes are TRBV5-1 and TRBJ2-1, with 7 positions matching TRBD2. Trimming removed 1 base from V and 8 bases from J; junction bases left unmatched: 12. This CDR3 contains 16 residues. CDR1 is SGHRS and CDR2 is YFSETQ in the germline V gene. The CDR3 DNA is TGCGCCAGCAGCTTGCTCCCAGGCGGGAGTGTCGATGAGCAGTTCTTC. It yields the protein CASSLLPGGSVDEQFF.

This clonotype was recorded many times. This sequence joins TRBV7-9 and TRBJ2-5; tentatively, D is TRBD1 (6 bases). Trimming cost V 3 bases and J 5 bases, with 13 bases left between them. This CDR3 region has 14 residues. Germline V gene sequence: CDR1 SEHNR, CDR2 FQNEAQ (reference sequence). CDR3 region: CASSLTGFYETQYF. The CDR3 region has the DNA TGTGCCAGCAGCTTGACAGGATTTTATGAGACCCAGTACTTC.

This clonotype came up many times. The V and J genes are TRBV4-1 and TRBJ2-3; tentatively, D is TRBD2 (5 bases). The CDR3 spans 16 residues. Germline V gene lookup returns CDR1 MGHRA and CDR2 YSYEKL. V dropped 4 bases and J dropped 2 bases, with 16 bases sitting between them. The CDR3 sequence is CASSPTYGGSTDTQYF. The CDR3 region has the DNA TGCGCCAGCAGCCCTACTTACGGAGGATCCACAGATACGCAGTATTTT.

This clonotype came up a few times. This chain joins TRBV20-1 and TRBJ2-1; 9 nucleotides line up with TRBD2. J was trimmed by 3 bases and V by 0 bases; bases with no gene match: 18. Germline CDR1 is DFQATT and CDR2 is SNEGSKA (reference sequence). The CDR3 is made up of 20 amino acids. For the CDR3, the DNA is TGCAGTGCTAGAGATAAGATTGTTGTTAGCGGGAGCCGAGACTACAATGAGCAGTTCTTC. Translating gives CSARDKIVVSGSRDYNEQFF.

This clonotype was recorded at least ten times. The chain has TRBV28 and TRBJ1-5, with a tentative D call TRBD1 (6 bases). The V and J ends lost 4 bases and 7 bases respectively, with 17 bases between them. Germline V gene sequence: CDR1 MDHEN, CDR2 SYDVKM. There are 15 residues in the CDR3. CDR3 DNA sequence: TGTGCCAGCAGTTGGGGGGCGCAGACCTGGCAGCCCCAGCATTTT. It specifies CASSWGAQTWQPQHF. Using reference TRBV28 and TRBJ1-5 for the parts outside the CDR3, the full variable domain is DVKVTQSSRYLVKRTGEKVFLECVQDMDHENMFWYRQDPGLGLRLIYFSYDVKMKEKGDIPEGYSVSREKKERFSLILESASTNQTSMYLCASSWGAQTWQPQHFGDGTRLSIL.

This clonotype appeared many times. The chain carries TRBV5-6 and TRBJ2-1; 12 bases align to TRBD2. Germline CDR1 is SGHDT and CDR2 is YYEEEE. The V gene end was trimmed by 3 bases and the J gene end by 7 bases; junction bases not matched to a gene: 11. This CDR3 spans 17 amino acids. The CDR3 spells CASSYASGTSGYNEQFF. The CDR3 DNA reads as TGTGCCAGCAGCTACGCCTCCGGGACTAGCGGGTATAATGAGCAGTTCTTC.

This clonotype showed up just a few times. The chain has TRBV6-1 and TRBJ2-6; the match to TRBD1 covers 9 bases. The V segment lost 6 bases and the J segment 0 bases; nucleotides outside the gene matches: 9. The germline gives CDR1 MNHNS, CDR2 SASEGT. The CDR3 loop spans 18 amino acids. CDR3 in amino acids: CASRGTGTLSSGANVLTF. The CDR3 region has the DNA TGTGCCAGCAGGGGGACAGGGACCCTAAGCTCTGGGGCCAACGTCCTGACTTTC.

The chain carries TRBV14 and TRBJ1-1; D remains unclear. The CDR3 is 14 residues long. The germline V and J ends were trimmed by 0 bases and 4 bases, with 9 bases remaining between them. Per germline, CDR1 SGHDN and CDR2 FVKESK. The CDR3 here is CASSQEMVFTEAFF. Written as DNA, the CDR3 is TGTGCCAGCAGCCAAGAAATGGTATTCACTGAAGCTTTCTTT.